This T cell receptor beta chain was found in a study of blood T cell repertoires in COVID-19. About the research overall: Collection of acute and convalescent COVID-19 samples took place in the United States, Italy and Spain.

The participants were between about 18 and 90 years old and came from some 23 US areas. Participants' own reports of clinical history determined their cohort assignment. Per the original data handling: It was from reference gene primer amplification that nucleated cell counts were estimated. Only in-frame clones appear in the TCRdb table, and some are missing; sequencing was by immunoSEQ multiplex PCR. V and J calls and clone size are given by that table; D and trimming were obtained from the DNA. This sample has approximately 250,000 clones, with 85% found just once. Trimming cost V 11 bases and J 0 bases, with 11 bases left between them. This CDR3 contains 12 residues. CDR1 and CDR2 (germline): MNHEY, SVGAGI.

The rearrangement uses TRBV6-5 and TRBJ2-7, with a possible D match to TRBD2 (6 bases). The sequence derives from a woman aged 45-65 years with acute COVID-19. The sequencing sample was made of PBMCs or T cells enriched from blood (not recorded which). The CDR3 DNA follows: TGTGCCTCCGGGAGCCCCTCCTACGAGCAGTACTTC. Translated, it gives CASGSPSYEQYF.